These 16 T cell receptor beta chains were sequenced from one sample in a study of Ad26.COV2.S vaccination and SARS-CoV-2 variants. The treatment was: some 19 received Ad26.COV2.S at low or high dose, single or two shots; roughly five received placebo; per-sample allocation not given. The study sampled participants on day 63 after the first vaccine or placebo injection. The repertoire was sequenced with immunoSEQ multiplex PCR; TCRdb's copy has only in-frame clones and lacks some. The table records around 420,000 clones, around nine tenths of them present only once. The material was peripheral blood, obtained in a trial of Ad26.COV2.S vaccine versus placebo. These receptors originate from a person between 18 and 65 years old who received the Ad26.COV2.S COVID-19 vaccine or a placebo.

This chain connects TRBV15 to TRBJ1-1; D remains unclear. CDR1 is LNHNV and CDR2 is YYDKDF in the germline V gene (reference sequence). The CDR3 sequence is 16 residues long. V was clipped by 3 bases and J by 1 base, with 15 bases between them. As DNA, the CDR3 is TGTGCCACCAGCAGGGACCGGTTGGCGAAGAACACTGAAGCTTTCTTT. As protein: CATSRDRLAKNTEAFF.

This clone was seen only once. The genes are TRBV9 and TRBJ1-2, with TRBD1 matching 7 bases. V was clipped by 4 bases and J by 5 bases; unmatched bases: 8. Germline CDR1 reads SGDLS; CDR2 reads YYNGEE. The CDR3 sequence is 14 residues long. CDR3 sequence (DNA): TGTGCCAGCAGCCCCCGGACAGGAATATATGGCTACACCTTC. This encodes CASSPRTGIYGYTF.

This clone was found once. A much larger clone lies a single base off, so this may be a read error. Other DNA sequences from this sample encode an identical CDR3 as well. The genes are TRBV28 and TRBJ1-5; D unclear. From germline, CDR1 is MDHEN and CDR2 SYDVKM. The V end lost 3 bases, the J end lost 1 base, and 4 bases lay between the germline ends. The CDR3 extends over 13 amino acids. The CDR3 is CASSLDSNQPQHF. In DNA form, the CDR3 reads TGTGCCAGCAGTTTGGACAGCAATCAGCCCCAGCATTTT.

Only a few counts were recorded for this clone. The chain is built from TRBV6-2 or TRBV6-3 and TRBJ2-7, with a possible D match to TRBD1 (6 bases). Per germline, CDR1 MNHEY and CDR2 SVGEGT. Trimming took off 2 bases at V and 4 bases at J, with 15 bases between the two ends. The CDR3 length is 15 residues. The chain's CDR3 is CASSYLAGAGYEQYF. CDR3 DNA sequence: TGTGCCAGCAGTTACCTAGCAGGGGCCGGTTACGAGCAGTACTTC.

The rearrangement joins TRBV5-1 to TRBJ2-3; D call uncertain. Germline V lookup: CDR1 SGHRS, CDR2 YFSETQ. The V end was cut by 6 bases, the J end by 0 bases, with 11 bases between. There are 14 residues in the CDR3. The CDR3 region has the DNA TGCGCCAGCAATCTAAGATTAAGCACAGATACGCAGTATTTT. This gives the protein CASNLRLSTDTQYF.

The chain carries TRBV5-1 and TRBJ2-3; the D gene is possibly TRBD1 (5 bases). Germline V gene data show CDR1 as SGHRS and CDR2 as YFSETQ. Trimming removed 3 bases from V and 4 bases from J, with 12 bases in between. This CDR3 is 14 amino acids long. CDR3 sequence (DNA): TGCGCCAGCAGCTCTAGGAGCAGGGCAGATACGCAGTATTTT. This gives the protein CASSSRSRADTQYF.

This chain connects TRBV6-4 to TRBJ1-2; D is unresolved. The germline V gene has CDR1 MRHNA and CDR2 SNTAGT. Trimming took off 0 bases at V and 4 bases at J, with 12 bases between the two ends. This CDR3 is 15 amino acids long. CDR3 nucleotides: TGTGCCAGCAGTGACTCTAGGCAACCTCTCTATGGCTACACCTTC. It encodes CASSDSRQPLYGYTF.

The chain is built from TRBV6-1 and TRBJ2-1, with D uncertain. The length of the CDR3 is 13 residues. Per the germline V gene, CDR1 is MNHNS and CDR2 is SASEGT. Trimming pared 3 bases from V and 6 bases from J, leaving 9 bases between. The chain's CDR3 is CASSEWALNEQFF. The CDR3 region has the DNA TGTGCCAGCAGTGAGTGGGCCCTCAATGAGCAGTTCTTC.

CDR3 residues: CSVEVPRQGGETQYF. CDR3 coding DNA: TGCAGCGTTGAAGTCCCCCGCCAGGGAGGGGAGACCCAGTACTTC. The V gene is TRBV29-1, the J gene TRBJ2-5; TRBD2 matches 7 bases. The CDR3 is 15 amino acids. The germline gives CDR1 SQVTM, CDR2 ANQGSEA. V was pared by 1 base and J by 5 bases, with 10 bases of the junction left unmatched. Full variable domain (missing parts from reference TRBV29-1 and TRBJ2-5): SAVISQKPSRDICQRGTSLTIQCQVDSQVTMMFWYRQQPGQSLTLIATANQGSEATYESGFVIDKFPISRPNLTFSTLTVSNMSPEDSSIYLCSVEVPRQGGETQYFGPGTRLLVL.

The rearrangement uses TRBV19 and TRBJ1-5; D is uncertain. From germline, CDR1 is LNHDA and CDR2 SQIVND (reference sequence). There are 14 residues in the CDR3. Trimming took off 5 bases at V and 7 bases at J, with 15 bases between the two ends. The CDR3 region is CASSVPGFGQPQHF. The DNA of the CDR3 is TGTGCCAGTAGTGTCCCCGGTTTCGGCCAGCCCCAGCATTTT.

The gene calls are TRBV7-9 and TRBJ2-7, with TRBD1 matching 9 bases. CDR3 length: 14 residues. Trimming at V came to 3 bases and at J to 5 bases, leaving 5 bases not matched to a gene. Germline assignment: CDR1 SEHNR and CDR2 FQNEAQ (reference sequence). The CDR3 loop reads CASSFDRGSHEQYF. The CDR3 nucleotides are TGTGCCAGCAGCTTCGACAGGGGGTCCCACGAGCAGTACTTC.

The V and J genes are TRBV7-9 and TRBJ2-5, with 8 positions matching TRBD1. J lost 6 bases, V lost 5 bases, and 8 bases had no gene match. The germline V gene encodes CDR1 SEHNR and CDR2 FQNEAQ (reference sequence). The CDR3 length is 14 residues. The CDR3 DNA reads as TGTGCCAGCAGCCCCCGACAGGGGAGTAAGACCCAGTACTTC. This gives the protein CASSPRQGSKTQYF.

This clone was counted only a few times. Different DNA sequences within this sample yield the same CDR3. V usage is TRBV19 and J usage is TRBJ1-1, with unresolved D. Germline V gene lookup returns CDR1 LNHDA and CDR2 SQIVND (reference sequence). CDR3 size: 13 residues. Deletions cut 1 base from V and 1 base from J, with 4 bases between. CDR3 sequence reads: CASSIGRNTEAFF. The CDR3 region has the DNA TGTGCCAGTAGTATAGGGCGGAACACTGAAGCTTTCTTT. Supplemented by reference TRBV19 and TRBJ1-1, the full variable domain reads DGGITQSPKYLFRKEGQNVTLSCEQNLNHDAMYWYRQDPGQGLRLIYYSQIVNDFQKGDIAEGYSVSREKKESFPLTVTSAQKNPTAFYLCASSIGRNTEAFFGQGTRLTVV.

With regard to this clone: This specimen includes other DNA sequences encoding the same CDR3. The CDR3: CASSRPNQPQHF. In DNA form, the CDR3 reads TGTGCCAGCAGCCGCCCCAATCAGCCCCAGCATTTT. The J gene is TRBJ1-5, the V gene TRBV6-2 or TRBV6-3, with no clear D. The CDR3 is 12 residues long. Germline CDR1 reads MNHEY; CDR2 reads SVGEGT. Trimming shortened V by 6 bases and J by 3 bases, and 6 bases separated the two germline ends.

The chain recombines TRBV7-9 with TRBJ2-5; possibly TRBD2 for D (6 bases). Germline CDR1 reads SEHNR; CDR2 reads FQNEAQ (reference sequence). This CDR3 is 16 amino acids long. V was trimmed by 4 bases and J by 5 bases, leaving 20 bases between them. CDR3 nucleotide sequence: TGTGCCAGCAGCTACCCGGGACTCCAAGCCGGGGAGACCCAGTACTTC. This sequence encodes CASSYPGLQAGETQYF.

As regards this clone: Other nucleotide sequences in the sample specify the same CDR3. This chain uses TRBV27 with TRBJ2-7; no reliable D call. The germline V gene encodes CDR1 MNHEY and CDR2 SMNVEV (reference sequence). The CDR3 length is 13 residues. V was trimmed by 2 bases and J by 0 bases, leaving 5 bases between them. CDR3: CASSLSNSYEQYF. In DNA, the CDR3 is TGTGCCAGCAGTTTAAGTAACTCCTACGAGCAGTACTTC.